These 16 T cell receptor beta chains originate from one sample sequenced in a study of T-cell reconstitution after alpha-beta-depleted transplantation in children. Unique molecular identifiers were used in preparing the TCRbeta library. TCRdb processed the PCR reads anew with MiXCR; each CDR3 protein has one entry. The sample holds about 510,000 distinct CDR3 sequences, approximately 10% seen once. The specimen was PBMCs, mostly from graft donor cells, collected 180 days after TCRalphabeta/CD19-depleted stem cell transplant. The receptors here all came from a female patient aged 2-9 years who had a stem cell transplant for aplastic anemia, so the T cells may come from the graft donor.

This clonotype was observed a handful of times. The rearrangement links TRBV7-8 to TRBJ2-1; 10 nucleotides match TRBD2. The CDR3 is 16 residues long. The V and J ends lost 1 base and 8 bases, in that order; junction bases with no gene match: 8. The germline gives CDR1 SGHVS, CDR2 FQNEAQ. The CDR3 DNA follows: TGTGCCAGCAGCTTAGGGCCTAGCGGGAGTTGGTATGAGCAGTTCTTC. This translates into CASSLGPSGSWYEQFF.

The chain couples TRBV6-5 to TRBJ2-1; D uncertain. Looked up from germline, CDR1 is MNHEY and CDR2 is SVGAGI. Trimming removed 2 bases at V and 0 bases at J, with 5 bases between. The CDR3 contains 14 residues. This CDR3 reads CASSYSVSYNEQFF. Here the CDR3 DNA reads TGTGCCAGCAGTTACAGCGTCTCCTACAATGAGCAGTTCTTC.

The sample holds a few counts of this clonotype. DNA for the CDR3: TGTGCCAGCAGCTCCGGGACAGGGGTCTCCTACGAGCAGTACTTC. Translating gives CASSSGTGVSYEQYF. The chain links TRBV12-3 or TRBV12-4 to TRBJ2-7; 10 nucleotides align to TRBD1. The CDR3 is made up of 15 amino acids. With 6 bases clipped from V and 0 bases from J, the junction kept 5 bases outside the gene matches.

Only a few counts were recorded for this clonotype. The chain carries TRBV15 and TRBJ2-1; D is unresolved. V dropped 1 base and J dropped 7 bases, with 11 bases sitting between them. The V gene's germline CDR1 is LNHNV and CDR2 YYDKDF (reference sequence). The CDR3 extends over 14 amino acids. The DNA for the CDR3 is TGTGCCACCAGCAGAGCGCGACCGGAGAATGAGCAGTTCTTC. Translated, it gives CATSRARPENEQFF.

There are a few counts of this clonotype. The chain carries TRBV29-1 and TRBJ2-1, with a weak D call TRBD1 (7 bases). This CDR3 comprises 15 residues. Germline CDR1 and CDR2: SQVTM and ANQGSEA. The germline V and J ends were trimmed by 2 bases and 8 bases, with 19 bases remaining between them. CDR3 bases: TGCAGCGTTGAATGGGCAGGGGGACTCGTGGATGAGCAGTTCTTC. This sequence encodes CSVEWAGGLVDEQFF.

This clonotype was counted only a few times. The chain has TRBV5-5 and TRBJ2-1; possibly TRBD1 or TRBD2 for D (5 bases each). Trimming pared 4 bases from V and 6 bases from J, leaving 17 bases between. From germline, CDR1 is SGHKS and CDR2 YYEKEE (reference sequence). This CDR3 spans 15 amino acids. The CDR3 DNA reads as TGTGCCAGCAGCACTAGACAGAGCTCTTTCAATGAGCAGTTCTTC. It is translated as CASSTRQSSFNEQFF.

In this sample, this clonotype turned up a few times. The chain has TRBV18 and TRBJ1-2; TRBD1 matches 11 bases. V gave up 0 bases and J gave up 7 bases; unmatched junction bases: 4. Germline V gene lookup returns CDR1 KGHSH and CDR2 LQKENI. This CDR3 has 15 residues. The CDR3 region is CASSPPGDRGTGYTF. The CDR3 bases are TGTGCCAGCTCACCACCCGGGGACAGGGGGACTGGCTACACCTTC.

The chain joins TRBV12-5 to TRBJ2-5; D call uncertain. V gave up 5 bases and J gave up 5 bases, with 21 bases separating them. This CDR3 is built from 16 residues. The V gene's germline CDR1 is LGHNT and CDR2 FRNRAP. The CDR3 bases are TGTGCTAGTGGTCCACCTCGGGCCTACCAATGGGAGACCCAGTACTTC. This sequence encodes CASGPPRAYQWETQYF.

In this sample, this clonotype turned up a few times. J is TRBJ1-5 and V is TRBV20-1; no definite D call. The germline CDR1 and CDR2 sequences are DFQATT and SNEGSKA (reference sequence). With 2 bases removed from V and 4 bases from J, the gap between germline ends came to 6 bases. The CDR3 has 12 residues. CDR3 bases: TGCAGTGCTAGAAGAGCTAATCAGCCCCAGCATTTT. Its protein product is CSARRANQPQHF.

The sample holds many counts of this clonotype. V is TRBV20-1 and J is TRBJ2-1; D uncertain. Germline V gene data show CDR1 as DFQATT and CDR2 as SNEGSKA (reference sequence). With 0 bases removed from V and 4 bases from J, the gap between germline ends came to 13 bases. The CDR3 is 15 residues long. CDR3 DNA: TGCAGTGCTAGAGATCTCTCAGTAACTTACAATGAGCAGTTCTTC. Translation gives CSARDLSVTYNEQFF.

V is TRBV18 and J is TRBJ2-1; D unclear. This CDR3 comprises 14 residues. Trimming stripped 1 base from V and 5 bases from J, with 9 bases between. CDR1 and CDR2 from the germline V gene are KGHSH and LQKENI. CDR3 residues: CASSPQGMDNEQFF. DNA of the CDR3: TGTGCCAGCTCACCACAGGGAATGGACAATGAGCAGTTCTTC.

The J gene is TRBJ1-3, the V gene TRBV12-3 or TRBV12-4; tentative D call: TRBD1 (5 bases). Deletions cut 2 bases from V and 2 bases from J, with 13 bases between. The CDR3 is 16 residues long. In DNA, the CDR3 is TGTGCCAGCAGTTTACATAGCGGGGGGACTGGAAACACCATATATTTT. Residues: CASSLHSGGTGNTIYF.

This clonotype was seen a handful of times. The rearrangement joins TRBV20-1 to TRBJ2-5, with 12 bases fitting TRBD2. From germline, CDR1 is DFQATT and CDR2 SNEGSKA (reference sequence). V lost 0 bases to trimming and J lost 3 bases; unmatched junction nucleotides: 5. There are 16 residues in the CDR3. In DNA form, the CDR3 reads TGCAGTGCTAGAGATTACAGGACTAGCGGGGAAGAGACCCAGTACTTC. Translated: CSARDYRTSGEETQYF.

The chain carries TRBV24-1 and TRBJ2-3; D is uncertain. Germline-derived CDR1 and CDR2 are KGHDR and SFDVKD. The CDR3 runs to 16 residues. Trimming removed 4 bases from V and 3 bases from J, with 16 bases in between. Written as DNA, the CDR3 is TGTGCCACCAGTGAGTACCCTAGGCTCCGGACAGATACGCAGTATTTT. Its protein product is CATSEYPRLRTDTQYF.

The rearrangement links TRBV29-1 to TRBJ1-3, with a weak D call TRBD1 (5 bases). Trimming pared 3 bases from V and 0 bases from J, leaving 9 bases between. The germline V gene encodes CDR1 SQVTM and CDR2 ANQGSEA. The CDR3 sequence is 14 residues long. The CDR3 sequence is CSVEGGYSGNTIYF. The DNA for the CDR3 is TGCAGCGTTGAGGGGGGTTACTCTGGAAACACCATATATTTT. Combining the CDR3 with reference TRBV29-1 and TRBJ1-3 gives the whole variable domain SAVISQKPSRDICQRGTSLTIQCQVDSQVTMMFWYRQQPGQSLTLIATANQGSEATYESGFVIDKFPISRPNLTFSTLTVSNMSPEDSSIYLCSVEGGYSGNTIYFGEGSWLTVV.

This clonotype was picked up a small number of times. The V gene is TRBV12-3 or TRBV12-4, the J gene TRBJ1-5; D not resolved. The V gene lost 2 bases and the J gene lost 11 bases, with 19 bases spanning the gap. This CDR3 has 15 amino acids. This chain's CDR3 is CASSLFRGLTLAQHF. The CDR3 DNA reads TGTGCCAGCAGTTTATTTCGTGGCCTAACTCTAGCCCAGCATTTT.